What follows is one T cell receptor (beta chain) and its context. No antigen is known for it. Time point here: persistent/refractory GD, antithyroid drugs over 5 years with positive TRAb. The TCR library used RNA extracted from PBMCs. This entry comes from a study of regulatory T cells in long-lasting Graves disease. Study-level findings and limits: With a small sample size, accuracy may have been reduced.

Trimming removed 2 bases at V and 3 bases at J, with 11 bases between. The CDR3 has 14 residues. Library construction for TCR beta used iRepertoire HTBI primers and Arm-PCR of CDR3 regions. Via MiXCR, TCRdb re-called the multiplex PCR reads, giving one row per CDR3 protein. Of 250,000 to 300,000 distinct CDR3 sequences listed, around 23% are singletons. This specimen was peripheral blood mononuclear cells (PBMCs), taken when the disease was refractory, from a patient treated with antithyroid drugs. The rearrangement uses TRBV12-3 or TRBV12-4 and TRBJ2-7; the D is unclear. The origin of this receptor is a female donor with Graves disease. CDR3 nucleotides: TGTGCCAGCAGTTTATTAGGACGGATCTACGAGCAGTACTTC. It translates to CASSLLGRIYEQYF.